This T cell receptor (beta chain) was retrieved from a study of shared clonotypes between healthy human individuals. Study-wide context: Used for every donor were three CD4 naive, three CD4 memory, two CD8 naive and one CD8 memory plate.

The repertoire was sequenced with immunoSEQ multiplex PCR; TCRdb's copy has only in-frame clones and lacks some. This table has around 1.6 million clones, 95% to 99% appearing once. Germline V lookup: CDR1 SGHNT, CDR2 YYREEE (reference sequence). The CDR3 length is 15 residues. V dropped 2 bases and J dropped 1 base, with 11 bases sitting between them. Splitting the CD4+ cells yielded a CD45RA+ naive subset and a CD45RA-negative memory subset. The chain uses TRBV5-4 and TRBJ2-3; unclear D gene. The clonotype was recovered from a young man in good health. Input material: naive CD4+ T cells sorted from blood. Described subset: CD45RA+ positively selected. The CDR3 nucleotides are TGTGCCAGCAGCTTAGATATGGGTGGCACAGATACGCAGTATTTT. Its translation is CASSLDMGGTDTQYF.